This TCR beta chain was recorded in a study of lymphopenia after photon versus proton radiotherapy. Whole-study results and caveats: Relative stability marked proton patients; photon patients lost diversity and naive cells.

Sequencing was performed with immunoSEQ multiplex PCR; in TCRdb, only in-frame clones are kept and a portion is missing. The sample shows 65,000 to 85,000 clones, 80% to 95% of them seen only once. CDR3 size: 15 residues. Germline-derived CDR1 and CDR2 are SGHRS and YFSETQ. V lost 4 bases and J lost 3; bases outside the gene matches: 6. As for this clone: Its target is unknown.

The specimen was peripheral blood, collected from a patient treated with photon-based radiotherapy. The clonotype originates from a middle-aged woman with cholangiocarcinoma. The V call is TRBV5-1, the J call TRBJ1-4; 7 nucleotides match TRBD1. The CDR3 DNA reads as TGCGCCAGCAGCATCCCAGGGGGTCCTAATGAAAAACTGTTTTTT. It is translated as CASSIPGGPNEKLFF.